The 29 T cell receptor beta chains listed next were all sequenced from one sample in a study of graft-versus-host responses after intestinal transplantation. Profiling relied on immunoSEQ multiplex PCR, and the TCRdb table lists in-frame clones only, not all of them. The repertoire holds roughly 90,000 clones, approximately 90% seen once, with approximately 0.28% in the top ten. These TCRs are of unknown antigen specificity. Sequencing was performed on unstimulated CD4+ T cells sorted from spleen or lymph node cells, taken before transplant. Receptor source: a human donor who was the organ donor for an intestinal transplant.

The rearrangement uses TRBV5-3 and TRBJ1-3; weak D call: TRBD1 (6 bases). TRBV5-3 is an ORF, with its function uncertain. The V gene lost 1 base and the J gene lost 2 bases, with 19 bases spanning the gap. The CDR3 is 18 amino acids. Here the CDR3 DNA reads TGTGCCAGAAGCTTGTGCACAGGGTGGTTGTCAGCTGGAAACACCATATATTTT. It yields the protein CARSLCTGWLSAGNTIYF.

The V and J genes are TRBV11-2 and TRBJ1-6, with a possible D match to TRBD1 (5 bases). Trimming pared 5 bases from V and 14 bases from J, leaving 16 bases between. The germline V gene has CDR1 SGHAT and CDR2 FQNNGV. The CDR3 runs to 13 residues. The CDR3 spells CASSQMAAGTLHF. CDR3 sequence (DNA): TGTGCCAGCAGCCAAATGGCGGCAGGGACCCTCCACTTT.

The chain links TRBV7-8 to TRBJ2-3, with 8 bases identical to TRBD2. Germline trimming cut 5 bases from V and 6 bases from J; bases unmatched to any gene: 10. Germline CDR1 is SGHVS and CDR2 is FQNEAQ. This CDR3 contains 15 residues. The CDR3 protein is CASSPPGLGGDTQYF. CDR3 coding DNA: TGTGCCAGCAGCCCTCCGGGACTAGGAGGGGATACGCAGTATTTT.

In DNA form, the CDR3 reads TGTGCCACCAGCAGAGATGGGCTAGCATCTCTCAATGAGCAGTTCTTC. It is translated as CATSRDGLASLNEQFF. The rearrangement joins TRBV15 to TRBJ2-1, with a possible D match to TRBD2 (5 bases). Germline loops: CDR1 LNHNV, CDR2 YYDKDF (reference sequence). The V end was cut by 0 bases, the J end by 6 bases, with 15 bases between. The CDR3 length is 16 residues. The full variable domain, its missing parts supplied by reference TRBV15 and TRBJ2-1, is DAMVIQNPRYQVTQFGKPVTLSCSQTLNHNVMYWYQQKSSQAPKLLFHYYDKDFNNEADTPDNFQSRRPNTSFCFLDIRSPGLGDTAMYLCATSRDGLASLNEQFFGPGTRLTVL.

The table lists this clone with a few counts. J is TRBJ1-6 and V is TRBV30, with D unclear. The CDR3 contains 18 residues. CDR1 is GTSNPN, CDR2 SVGIG, per germline (reference sequence). V lost 2 bases to trimming and J lost 0 bases, with 17 bases between them. CDR3 loop: CAWSPRGWESSYNSPLHF. In DNA, the CDR3 is TGTGCCTGGAGTCCCCGCGGGTGGGAGAGCTCCTATAATTCACCCCTCCACTTT.

This chain uses TRBV30 with TRBJ2-1; D possibly corresponds to TRBD2 (5 bases). The germline V and J ends were trimmed by 3 bases and 2 bases, with 8 bases remaining between them. This CDR3 is 13 amino acids long. CDR1 GTSNPN and CDR2 SVGIG come from the germline V gene (reference sequence). CDR3 DNA sequence: TGTGCCTGGAGCTCGGGAACCTACAATGAGCAGTTCTTC. As protein: CAWSSGTYNEQFF.

The chain is built from TRBV28 and TRBJ1-3; the D is unclear. Germline V gene sequence: CDR1 MDHEN, CDR2 SYDVKM. V was trimmed by 6 bases and J by 0 bases, leaving 9 bases between them. The CDR3 spans 14 residues. The CDR3 DNA is TGTGCCAGCAGCCAGATTCACTCTGGAAACACCATATATTTT. It specifies CASSQIHSGNTIYF.

This CDR3 reads CASSPRAGTEAYEQYF. CDR3 nucleotide sequence: TGTGCCAGCAGCCCTAGGGCGGGGACGGAGGCCTACGAGCAGTACTTC. V gene TRBV11-2 combines with J gene TRBJ2-7; tentative D call: TRBD2 (6 bases). Trimming shortened V by 5 bases and J by 2 bases, and 19 bases separated the two germline ends. In germline, CDR1 is SGHAT, CDR2 FQNNGV. The CDR3 extends over 16 amino acids.

The genes are TRBV12-2 and TRBJ2-2; whether TRBD1, the table's D call, matches the DNA was not checked. TRBV12-2 is assigned pseudogene status. This CDR3 is 18 amino acids long. In DNA form, the CDR3 reads TGTGCAAGTCGCTTAGTGGATCCGGGGACAGGGGCTACCGGGGAGCTGTTTTTT. Translation gives CASRLVDPGTGATGELFF.

This clone was recorded only once. V and J are TRBV2 and TRBJ2-2, with D perhaps matching TRBD2 (6 bases). Between the trimmed V and J ends, which lost 10 bases and 1 base, there was a span of 19 bases. This CDR3 contains 16 residues. Germline values: CDR1 SNHLY, CDR2 FYNNEI. The CDR3 nucleotides read TGTGCCACCAAATGGGGGGTGGGTCGGAACACCGGGGAGCTGTTTTTT. Translation gives CATKWGVGRNTGELFF.

CDR3 amino acids: CASSERGLGNQPQHF. For the CDR3, the DNA is TGTGCCAGCAGTGAGCGGGGACTCGGCAATCAGCCCCAGCATTTT. The genes are TRBV6-1 and TRBJ1-5; D is perhaps TRBD1 (5 bases). The CDR3 totals 15 residues. Germline V CDR1 and CDR2: MNHNS, SASEGT. V lost 3 bases and J lost 2, with 11 bases in between.

This chain links TRBV4-2 with TRBJ2-5; the D gene is possibly TRBD2 (5 bases). This CDR3 has 14 residues. CDR1 LGHNA and CDR2 YNFKEQ come from the germline V gene. The V gene lost 1 base and the J gene lost 4 bases, with 10 bases spanning the gap. CDR3 nucleotides: TGTGCCAGCAGCCAAGCGGGGTCGGGAGAGACCCAGTACTTC. It codes for CASSQAGSGETQYF.

The rearrangement joins TRBV30 to TRBJ1-4, with D possibly TRBD1 on 6 matching bases. CDR1 is GTSNPN and CDR2 is SVGIG in the germline V gene (reference sequence). CDR3 size: 11 residues. Deletions cut 7 bases from V and 6 bases from J, with 9 bases between. CDR3: CAYRVDEKLFF. CDR3 nucleotides: TGTGCCTACAGGGTGGATGAAAAACTGTTTTTT. The variable domain in full, with the rest retrieved from reference TRBV30 and TRBJ1-4, is SQTIHQWPATLVQPVGSPLSLECTVEGTSNPNLYWYRQAAGRGLQLLFYSVGIGQISSEVPQNLSASRPQDRQFILSSKKLLLSDSGFYLCAYRVDEKLFFGSGTQLSVL.

The rearrangement links TRBV6-1 to TRBJ2-2, with D perhaps TRBD1 (5 bases). Germline values: CDR1 MNHNS, CDR2 SASEGT. This CDR3 has 15 residues. V gave up 6 bases and J gave up 0 bases, with 11 bases separating them. The CDR3 here is CASRGAQTNTGELFF. CDR3 in DNA: TGTGCCAGCAGAGGGGCACAGACGAACACCGGGGAGCTGTTTTTT.

This chain connects TRBV5-8 to TRBJ2-3, with TRBD1 matching over 9 bases. Germline V gene lookup returns CDR1 SGHTS and CDR2 YDEGEE. This CDR3 is built from 17 residues. V shed 1 base, J shed 2 bases, and the junction held 8 bases outside the gene matches. The chain's CDR3 is CASSLLFGTGYTDTQYF. CDR3 coding DNA: TGTGCCAGCAGCTTGCTTTTTGGGACAGGGTACACAGATACGCAGTATTTT.

A few counts support this clone. CDR3 sequence: CASSEMGMNTEAFF. The CDR3 nucleotides are TGTGCCAGCAGTGAAATGGGCATGAACACTGAAGCTTTCTTT. The V call is TRBV6-1, the J call TRBJ1-1; D remains unclear. The CDR3 has 14 amino acids. CDR1 and CDR2 from the germline V gene are MNHNS and SASEGT. Trimming pared 2 bases from V and 0 bases from J, leaving 7 bases between.

This chain connects TRBV29-1 to TRBJ2-7; 7 bases line up with TRBD1. Looked up from germline, CDR1 is SQVTM and CDR2 is ANQGSEA. CDR3 length equals 12 residues. Trimming cost V 6 bases and J 6 bases; bases outside gene matches: 8. CDR3 region: CSVGDSFREQYF. CDR3 in DNA: TGCAGCGTAGGGGACAGTTTCCGCGAGCAGTACTTC.

The chain has TRBV19 and TRBJ1-5; TRBD1 agrees at 9 bases. The CDR3 is 21 residues long. J lost 2 bases, V lost 5 bases, and 22 bases had no gene match. The germline V gene has CDR1 LNHDA and CDR2 SQIVND (reference sequence). CDR3 residues: CASSPRDRESGMGYGNQPQHF. For the CDR3, the DNA is TGTGCCAGTAGTCCCAGGGACAGGGAATCGGGCATGGGATATGGCAATCAGCCCCAGCATTTT.

The V and J genes are TRBV5-6 and TRBJ2-1, with 12 bases identical to TRBD2. Germline CDR1 reads SGHDT; CDR2 reads YYEEEE. The CDR3 loop spans 16 amino acids. The V and J ends lost 3 bases and 2 bases, in that order; junction bases with no gene match: 3. CDR3 DNA sequence: TGTGCCAGCAGCTCACCTAGCGGGAGGGCCTACAATGAGCAGTTCTTC. Its protein is CASSSPSGRAYNEQFF.

The rearrangement joins TRBV18 to TRBJ2-7, with TRBD2 matching over 13 bases. Germline V gene lookup returns CDR1 KGHSH and CDR2 LQKENI. With V trimmed by 4 bases and J by 7 bases, 7 bases remained unmatched. The CDR3 has 15 amino acids. CDR3 residues: CASSRIGLAGEEQYF. The DNA for the CDR3 is TGTGCCAGCTCACGGATAGGACTAGCGGGAGAAGAGCAGTACTTC.

The V gene is TRBV2, the J gene TRBJ2-5; 8 bases fit TRBD2. The V and J ends lost 8 bases and 5 bases, in that order; junction bases with no gene match: 10. The CDR3 has 14 residues. Germline V lookup: CDR1 SNHLY, CDR2 FYNNEI. CDR3 loop: CASAEGTRTETQYF. DNA for the CDR3: TGTGCCAGCGCAGAGGGGACTAGGACGGAGACCCAGTACTTC.

The chain joins TRBV5-4 to TRBJ2-7; a possible D gene is TRBD2 (6 bases). This CDR3 contains 15 residues. Germline CDR1 is SGHNT and CDR2 is YYREEE (reference sequence). V shed 3 bases and J shed 3 bases, with 16 bases lying between them. The CDR3 DNA is TGTGCCAGCAGCTGGGGGGTAGCGGCCTTCTACGAGCAGTACTTC. It specifies CASSWGVAAFYEQYF.

The chain links TRBV19 to TRBJ2-1; 11 bases agree with TRBD1. There are 17 residues in the CDR3. Germline V gene lookup returns CDR1 LNHDA and CDR2 SQIVND (reference sequence). V gave up 4 bases and J gave up 1 base; unmatched junction bases: 6. The CDR3 loop is CASSRRGTGGSYNEQFF. CDR3 coding DNA: TGTGCCAGTAGTAGGAGAGGGACAGGGGGTTCCTACAATGAGCAGTTCTTC.

The V call is TRBV6-1, the J call TRBJ2-5, with D hard to call. CDR1 and CDR2 (germline): MNHNS, SASEGT. The CDR3 spans 13 residues. V dropped 3 bases and J dropped 2 bases, with 7 bases sitting between them. CDR3 bases: TGTGCCAGCAGTGACCAGTGGCAAGAGACCCAGTACTTC. Translating it yields CASSDQWQETQYF.

This clone showed up just once. This chain links TRBV10-1 with TRBJ2-7; tentative D call: TRBD2 (6 bases). Looked up from germline, CDR1 is WNHNN and CDR2 is SYGVQD (reference sequence). The CDR3 loop spans 13 amino acids. With 6 bases removed from V and 7 bases from J, the gap between germline ends came to 16 bases. CDR3 nucleotides: TGCGCCAGCAGCATTTCCGGGACTTGGGAGCAGTACTTC. This sequence encodes CASSISGTWEQYF.

The chain links TRBV27 to TRBJ1-6; maybe TRBD1 (5 bases). Deletions cut 10 bases from V and 6 bases from J, with 13 bases between. The CDR3 is 13 residues long. Germline values: CDR1 MNHEY, CDR2 SMNVEV (reference sequence). The CDR3: CATGQGRNSPLHF. The CDR3 nucleotides are TGTGCCACAGGGCAGGGCCGTAATTCACCCCTCCACTTT.

The V and J genes are TRBV4-3 and TRBJ2-2; D is possibly TRBD2 (5 bases). V was clipped by 5 bases and J by 0 bases, with 19 bases between them. From germline, CDR1 is LGHNA and CDR2 YSLEER. This CDR3 has 18 residues. The CDR3 sequence: CASSESSGGRTNTGELFF. CDR3 DNA: TGCGCCAGCAGCGAATCCTCTGGAGGCCGCACGAACACCGGGGAGCTGTTTTTT.

This clone has a single count. J is TRBJ2-7 and V is TRBV19, with a possible D match to TRBD2 (5 bases). The CDR3 covers 12 residues. Germline CDR1 and CDR2: LNHDA and SQIVND (reference sequence). Trimming cost V 3 bases and J 13 bases, with 16 bases left between them. CDR3 sequence: CASSIPSGFVYF. CDR3 nucleotide sequence: TGTGCCAGTAGTATCCCTTCGGGGTTTGTCTACTTC.

The rearrangement joins TRBV28 to TRBJ1-2; 8 nucleotides match TRBD1. The CDR3 sequence is 15 residues long. V lost 4 bases, J lost 4 bases, and 8 bases stayed unmatched. From germline, CDR1 is MDHEN and CDR2 SYDVKM. This chain's CDR3 is CASSSRTGSSYGYTF. The CDR3 DNA follows: TGTGCCAGCAGTTCCAGGACAGGGAGTTCCTATGGCTACACCTTC.